The rows below give T cell receptor beta chains drawn from one sample of a study of blood T cell repertoires in COVID-19. Sequenced by immunoSEQ multiplex PCR; TCRdb stores in-frame clones only, minus some. The sample records some 80,000 clones, 88% being singletons. The sample was peripheral blood. These receptors were collected from a human donor in a cohort sampled during active COVID-19. The CDR3 runs from the conserved cysteine through the conserved F or W. The order of the fields is J gene, clone size, V gene, D gene, CDR3 DNA, CDR3 protein. D genes are given only for firm matches. Clone size is shown for a subset of rows, as once, few, many or a class of expanded clone.

J gene: TRBJ1-1
clone size: -
V gene: TRBV3-1/TRBV3-2
D gene: TRBD1
CDR3 DNA: TGTGCCAGCAGACCAACCGGGACAGGGACCTCGAACACTGAAGCTTTCTTT
CDR3 protein: CASRPTGTGTSNTEAFF

J gene: TRBJ2-7
clone size: -
V gene: TRBV11-2
D gene: -
CDR3 DNA: TGTGCCAGCAGCTTCAGGGGTCTCGGCGAGCAGTACTTC
CDR3 protein: CASSFRGLGEQYF

J gene: TRBJ1-5
clone size: -
V gene: TRBV19
D gene: -
CDR3 DNA: TGTGCCAGTAGTATACGGGGAACTCAGCCCCAGCATTTT
CDR3 protein: CASSIRGTQPQHF

J gene: TRBJ1-6
clone size: -
V gene: TRBV10-3
D gene: -
CDR3 DNA: TGTGCCATCAGTGACAGGCAAAAGGCAGCCGCCTATAATTCACCCCTCCACTTT
CDR3 protein: CAISDRQKAAAYNSPLHF

J gene: TRBJ2-7
clone size: few
V gene: TRBV18
D gene: TRBD2
CDR3 DNA: TGTGCCAGCTCGGGGACTAGCGGTATCTACGAGCAGTACTTC
CDR3 protein: CASSGTSGIYEQYF

J gene: TRBJ1-6
clone size: -
V gene: TRBV30
D gene: TRBD1
CDR3 DNA: TGTGCCTGGAGTGTAGGACAGGGAGGGTCACCCCTCCACTTT
CDR3 protein: CAWSVGQGGSPLHF

J gene: TRBJ2-7
clone size: few
V gene: TRBV18
D gene: TRBD2
CDR3 DNA: TGTGCCAGCTCACCTAGAGGCGGGGGGCCCTCTGACGAGCAGTACTTC
CDR3 protein: CASSPRGGGPSDEQYF

J gene: TRBJ2-7
clone size: -
V gene: TRBV6-5
D gene: TRBD2
CDR3 DNA: TGTGCCAGCAGTTACTATCCTAGCGGGACCCCCTACGAGCAGTACTTC
CDR3 protein: CASSYYPSGTPYEQYF

J gene: TRBJ1-2
clone size: -
V gene: TRBV19
D gene: -
CDR3 DNA: TGTGCCAGTAGTAATACAGGAAACTATGGCTACACCTTC
CDR3 protein: CASSNTGNYGYTF

J gene: TRBJ2-7
clone size: -
V gene: TRBV4-1
D gene: -
CDR3 DNA: TGCGCCAGCAGCCACGGGACTGGCGAGCAGTACTTC
CDR3 protein: CASSHGTGEQYF

J gene: TRBJ2-2
clone size: -
V gene: TRBV11-2
D gene: -
CDR3 DNA: TGTGCCAGCAGCTTAGTCCAGGGGACCGGGGAGCTGTTTTTT
CDR3 protein: CASSLVQGTGELFF

J gene: TRBJ1-2
clone size: -
V gene: TRBV4-3
D gene: -
CDR3 DNA: TGCGCCAGCAGCCAAGTTTCAGGAACGTTGCATGGCTACACCTTC
CDR3 protein: CASSQVSGTLHGYTF

J gene: TRBJ2-7
clone size: -
V gene: TRBV5-6
D gene: TRBD1
CDR3 DNA: TGTGCCAGCAGAACGATACAGGGGCGTTCCGGGGAGCAGTACTTC
CDR3 protein: CASRTIQGRSGEQYF

J gene: TRBJ2-3
clone size: -
V gene: TRBV6-2/TRBV6-3
D gene: TRBD2
CDR3 DNA: TGTGCCAGCAGTTTCGGGGGGGCGGGGGCCTTCACAGATACGCAGTATTTT
CDR3 protein: CASSFGGAGAFTDTQYF

J gene: TRBJ2-3
clone size: -
V gene: TRBV4-1
D gene: TRBD2
CDR3 DNA: TGCGCCAGCAGCCCCCCGGGGGGGAGTACCACAGATACGCAGTATTTT
CDR3 protein: CASSPPGGSTTDTQYF

J gene: TRBJ2-4
clone size: -
V gene: TRBV7-8
D gene: TRBD2
CDR3 DNA: TGTGCCAGCAGCCAACCGGTCCAGGCTAGCGGGAGAAGGATAAGATTGGCCAAAAACATTCAGTACTTC
CDR3 protein: CASSQPVQASGRRIRLAKNIQYF

J gene: TRBJ2-5
clone size: -
V gene: TRBV6-2/TRBV6-3
D gene: -
CDR3 DNA: TGTGCCAGCAGTAAGCACGAGGATTTCCAAGAGACCCAGTACTTC
CDR3 protein: CASSKHEDFQETQYF

J gene: TRBJ1-3
clone size: few
V gene: TRBV2
D gene: -
CDR3 DNA: TGTGCCAGTGCGGTCAGCGGAAACACCATATATTTT
CDR3 protein: CASAVSGNTIYF

J gene: TRBJ1-2
clone size: -
V gene: TRBV19
D gene: -
CDR3 DNA: TGTGCCAGTAGTGGCCAACAGGGATTAGGCTATGGCTACACCTTC
CDR3 protein: CASSGQQGLGYGYTF

J gene: TRBJ2-3
clone size: -
V gene: TRBV9
D gene: -
CDR3 DNA: TGTGCCAGCAGCGGGACCGGGACTTCTAGCACAGATACGCAGTATTTT
CDR3 protein: CASSGTGTSSTDTQYF

J gene: TRBJ2-3
clone size: few
V gene: TRBV10-2
D gene: -
CDR3 DNA: TGCGCCAGCAGCGACAGGAAATTAACAGATACGCAGTATTTT
CDR3 protein: CASSDRKLTDTQYF

J gene: TRBJ2-3
clone size: -
V gene: TRBV5-1
D gene: -
CDR3 DNA: TGCGCCAGCAGCTTGGCATTTACCGGGTCCGCACCCACAGATACGCAGTATTTT
CDR3 protein: CASSLAFTGSAPTDTQYF

J gene: TRBJ2-3
clone size: -
V gene: TRBV27
D gene: TRBD1
CDR3 DNA: TGTGCCAGCAAAACTATCAGGGGGCTTAGCACAGATACGCAGTATTTT
CDR3 protein: CASKTIRGLSTDTQYF

J gene: TRBJ1-5
clone size: -
V gene: TRBV28
D gene: -
CDR3 DNA: TGTGCCAGTTCACGAACCCAGGGTCAGCCCCAGCATTTT
CDR3 protein: CASSRTQGQPQHF

J gene: TRBJ1-1
clone size: -
V gene: TRBV19
D gene: -
CDR3 DNA: TGTGCCAGTAGTATATTTCAGGGTCCGGTCACTGAAGCTTTCTTT
CDR3 protein: CASSIFQGPVTEAFF

J gene: TRBJ1-1
clone size: -
V gene: TRBV5-1
D gene: -
CDR3 DNA: TGCGCCAGCAGTTTAACGGCGGGGGGGAACACTGAAGCTTTCTTT
CDR3 protein: CASSLTAGGNTEAFF

J gene: TRBJ2-1
clone size: -
V gene: TRBV5-1
D gene: -
CDR3 DNA: TGCGCCAGCAGCTTGGGCCGCGGGAACAATGAGCAGTTCTTC
CDR3 protein: CASSLGRGNNEQFF

J gene: TRBJ2-1
clone size: -
V gene: TRBV24-1
D gene: TRBD2
CDR3 DNA: TGTGCCACCAGTGAGCCCGGGACTAGCTACAATGAGCAGTTCTTC
CDR3 protein: CATSEPGTSYNEQFF

J gene: TRBJ2-7
clone size: -
V gene: TRBV10-3
D gene: TRBD1
CDR3 DNA: TGTGCCATCAGTCGGACAGGGGGGTACGAGCAGTACTTC
CDR3 protein: CAISRTGGYEQYF

J gene: TRBJ1-2
clone size: -
V gene: TRBV5-1
D gene: TRBD1
CDR3 DNA: TGCGCCAGCAGCGGACAGGGGCGCTATGGCTACACCTTC
CDR3 protein: CASSGQGRYGYTF

J gene: TRBJ1-2
clone size: -
V gene: TRBV19
D gene: -
CDR3 DNA: TGTGCCAGTAGTATAGAGCGACACGGCGGCTACACCTTC
CDR3 protein: CASSIERHGGYTF

J gene: TRBJ2-3
clone size: -
V gene: TRBV20-1
D gene: TRBD2
CDR3 DNA: TGCAGTGCTAGTGGACTAGCGAGTCCGTGGGGTAGACCAGATACGCAGTATTTT
CDR3 protein: CSASGLASPWGRPDTQYF

J gene: TRBJ1-2
clone size: -
V gene: TRBV19
D gene: TRBD1
CDR3 DNA: TGTGCCAGTAGTGAGACAGGGTTCGGCTACACCTTC
CDR3 protein: CASSETGFGYTF

J gene: TRBJ1-2
clone size: -
V gene: TRBV29-1
D gene: -
CDR3 DNA: TGCAGCGTTCTAACAGGGAACTATGGCTACACCTTC
CDR3 protein: CSVLTGNYGYTF

J gene: TRBJ1-1
clone size: few
V gene: TRBV11-2
D gene: -
CDR3 DNA: TGTGCCAGCAGCTTAGGCAGGGACACTGAAGCTTTCTTT
CDR3 protein: CASSLGRDTEAFF

J gene: TRBJ2-6
clone size: -
V gene: TRBV6-1
D gene: -
CDR3 DNA: TGTGCCAGCAGTGTCTCGGGGTTTCCGCTGGCTGGGGCCAACGTCCTGACTTTC
CDR3 protein: CASSVSGFPLAGANVLTF

J gene: TRBJ1-6
clone size: -
V gene: TRBV5-8
D gene: TRBD1
CDR3 DNA: TGTGCCAGCAGCTTGACCGGGACAGGGATCTCACCCCTCCACTTT
CDR3 protein: CASSLTGTGISPLHF